The 8 T cell receptor beta chains presented below share a single source sample, sequenced in a study of cytomegalovirus exposure and HLA in healthy donors. The assay was immunoSEQ multiplex PCR, and TCRdb's table has in-frame clones only and misses some. The data show some 160,000 clones, with approximately 90% seen just once and 2.5% to 3.5% held by the top ten. Sequenced sample: PBMCs. The receptors stem from a man aged 18-30 years in good health and CMV-seronegative.

This clone was counted ten times or more. V gene TRBV6-5 combines with J gene TRBJ2-1; D perhaps matches TRBD1 (5 bases). The germline gives CDR1 MNHEY, CDR2 SVGAGI. The CDR3 contains 13 residues. The V end was cut by 4 bases, the J end by 4 bases, with 8 bases between. In DNA, the CDR3 is TGTGCCAGCAGTTCGACAGATTACAATGAGCAGTTCTTC. Its translation: CASSSTDYNEQFF.

V is TRBV27 and J is TRBJ2-7, with TRBD2 as a possible D gene (6 bases). V lost 6 bases, J lost 3 bases, and 12 bases lay in between. The CDR3 length is 13 residues. Germline V gene data show CDR1 as MNHEY and CDR2 as SMNVEV (reference sequence). CDR3 DNA sequence: TGTGCCAGCAGCGTAGCGGAGAACTACGAGCAGTACTTC. Translation: CASSVAENYEQYF.

This chain uses TRBV7-2 with TRBJ2-7, with TRBD2 matching over 8 bases. Germline V CDR1 and CDR2: SGHTA, FQGNSA. V shed 5 bases, J shed 6 bases, and the junction held 6 bases outside the gene matches. This CDR3 contains 13 residues. The CDR3 is CASSAGTSLEQYF. The CDR3 DNA is TGTGCCAGCAGCGCCGGGACTAGTCTCGAGCAGTACTTC.

This clone appeared once. The V call is TRBV5-1, the J call TRBJ2-3; 11 bases map to TRBD2. With 4 bases clipped from V and 4 bases from J, the junction kept 5 bases outside the gene matches. There are 15 residues in the CDR3. From germline, CDR1 is SGHRS and CDR2 YFSETQ. CDR3 amino acids: CASSKLAGDADTQYF. The CDR3 nucleotides are TGCGCCAGCAGCAAACTAGCGGGAGACGCAGATACGCAGTATTTT.

This clone has more than one count but fewer than ten. This chain joins TRBV25-1 and TRBJ1-2; TRBD1 matches 9 bases. Germline lookup yields CDR1 MGHDK and CDR2 SYGVNS. The V segment lost 4 bases and the J segment 3 bases; nucleotides outside the gene matches: 0. CDR3 size: 13 residues. This chain's CDR3 is CASSGTGDYGYTF. The CDR3 nucleotides are TGTGCCAGCAGTGGGACAGGGGACTATGGCTACACCTTC.

The V and J genes are TRBV6-5 and TRBJ2-3, with TRBD1 identical over 7 bases. Unmatched junction bases numbered 7, after V lost 6 bases and J lost 1 base. The CDR3 loop spans 15 amino acids. Germline V gene lookup returns CDR1 MNHEY and CDR2 SVGAGI. CDR3 in DNA: TGTGCCAGCAGCTCCCGACAGGGCGGCACAGATACGCAGTATTTT. Encoded protein: CASSSRQGGTDTQYF.

The rearrangement joins TRBV11-3 to TRBJ2-2; 12 nucleotides agree with TRBD2. CDR3 size: 16 residues. Trimming removed 1 base from V and 5 bases from J; junction bases left unmatched: 2. CDR1 SGHNT and CDR2 YENEEA come from the germline V gene. Here the CDR3 DNA reads TGTGCCAGCAGCTTAGGACTAGCGGGAGTGACCGGGGAGCTGTTTTTT. The encoded protein is CASSLGLAGVTGELFF.

This clone came up a few times. This sequence joins TRBV7-9 and TRBJ2-7; possibly TRBD1 for D (6 bases). This CDR3 is 13 amino acids long. Germline-derived CDR1 and CDR2 are SEHNR and FQNEAQ (reference sequence). Trimming stripped 1 base from V and 5 bases from J, with 9 bases between. CDR3 loop: CASSLDRANEQYF. In nucleotides, the CDR3 is TGTGCCAGCAGCTTAGACAGGGCCAACGAGCAGTACTTC. The full variable domain, with the rest looked up from reference TRBV7-9 and TRBJ2-7, is DTGVSQNPRHKITKRGQNVTFRCDPISEHNRLYWYRQTLGQGPEFLTYFQNEAQLEKSRLLSDRFSAERPKGSFSTLEIQRTEQGDSAMYLCASSLDRANEQYFGPGTRLTVT.